The T cell receptor beta chain under discussion was sequenced for a study of blood T cell repertoires in COVID-19. Study information: Samples representing acute and convalescent COVID-19 were sourced from the United States, Italy and Spain. From T cells, B-cell-depleted T cells, or PBMCs came the material, which was cDNA or gDNA.

A single count supports this clone. CDR3 size: 12 residues. V lost 7 bases to trimming and J lost 5 bases; unmatched junction nucleotides: 3. Germline V lookup: CDR1 SNHLY, CDR2 FYNNEI. Clinical history reported by participants formed the basis on which cohorts were assigned. Original processing methods: How many nucleated cells were present was estimated from reference gene primer amplification. Sequencing used immunoSEQ multiplex PCR; TCRdb keeps in-frame clones, though not all of them. Clone size and V and J calls were adopted from that table, with D and trimming inferred from the DNA. The profile shows about 280,000 clones, 85% to 90% of them singletons.

Source material: PBMCs or T cells enriched from blood (not recorded which). The V gene is TRBV2, the J gene TRBJ2-3, with 7 bases lining up with TRBD2. The TCR originated in a woman between 25 and 40 years old with acute COVID-19. The chain's CDR3 is CASTASGDTQYF. DNA for the CDR3: TGTGCCAGCACAGCTAGCGGAGATACGCAGTATTTT.